This T cell receptor beta chain was found in a study of radiotherapy plus CTLA-4 blockade in lung cancer. Study context: Overall, 18% of patients showed an objective response, while about 31% attained disease control. Overall study results and limits: It was early blood T cell clone dynamics, with interferon-beta, that reportedly best predicted response. Some TCR clones had been derived from tumors. These clones expanded in peripheral blood after radiotherapy plus ipilimumab.

Here immunoSEQ multiplex PCR was the method, and the copy in TCRdb shows in-frame clones only, minus some. Found here are approximately 89,000 clones, around 81% of them singletons; the top ten hold approximately 3.8%. About this clone itself: Its antigen remains unidentified.

The germline V gene encodes CDR1 KGHSH and CDR2 LQKENI. Trimming left V 2 bases short and J 6 bases short, with 7 bases between. The CDR3 has 13 residues. Sample: peripheral blood, taken from a patient treated with radiotherapy plus ipilimumab. The chain employs TRBV18 and TRBJ2-2; D is unclear. The source is a human donor with non-small cell lung cancer who had a partial response to radiotherapy plus ipilimumab. Some clones in this sample may be carry-over from other donors' samples. CDR3: CASSPRLAGELFF. The CDR3 DNA is TGTGCCAGCTCACCAAGGCTAGCCGGGGAGCTGTTTTTT.